This record covers a single TCR beta chain. Its matching antigen is unknown. TCRdb re-derived calls from the 5' RACE reads in MiXCR, one entry per CDR3 protein. This table has more than 300,000 distinct CDR3 sequences, about 13% appearing once. The data are from a study of T-cell memory formation after mild COVID-19. Overall study context: Each donor largely had its own TCR clusters.

The CDR3 has 13 residues. V lost 3 bases, J lost 3 bases, and 2 bases stayed unmatched. The germline V gene has CDR1 SGHTA and CDR2 FQGNSA. Overall study results and limits: There was a balanced CD4/CD8 profile in clones contracting day 15 to 85, and later expanders leaned CD4+.

The sequenced sample was PBMCs or a T cell subset sorted from them (not recorded which). The chain couples TRBV7-2 to TRBJ2-7, with 7 bases aligning to TRBD1. The sequence came from a man younger than 35 who had mild COVID-19 (a few samples of this study predate the infection). Cell type and time point are not known. CDR3 loop: CASSLNRGYEQYV. The DNA of the CDR3 is TGTGCCAGCAGCTTGAACAGGGGCTACGAGCAGTACGTC.